The present entry profiles one TCR beta chain with its context. Its cognate antigen is unknown. Peripheral blood samples of roughly 10 milliliters were drawn from each donor. This sample stems from a study of blood T cells in healthy people across ages. Findings of the study overall: The fall in TCR beta diversity per million T cells was roughly linear with age.

The CDR3 is made up of 14 amino acids. Trimming stripped 7 bases from V and 8 bases from J, with 20 bases between. Germline values: CDR1 MNHNS, CDR2 SASEGT. A sample-barcoded 5' primer and a J-beta primer mix were used in a second PCR of about 7 to 11 cycles. TCRdb redid the calling of the 5' RACE reads with MiXCR, one entry per CDR3 protein. The data hold fewer than 650,000 distinct CDR3 sequences, with over 25% observed a single time. These same records also appear under a second study, on T cells of mothers and their children.

The sequence derives from a boy between 2 and 15 years old in good health. Sequencing was performed on blood. The rearrangement joins TRBV6-1 to TRBJ1-2; D is ambiguous. DNA of the CDR3: TGTGCCAGCATTTATGGACCGTTGGTTAACGGCTACACCTTC. Protein sequence: CASIYGPLVNGYTF.